In this sample, the clone carrying this T cell receptor (beta chain) turned up many times. The antigen remains undetermined. The cDNA was generated through 5'RACE incorporating 10-nucleotide random UMIs. Sequencing of 15-18 subjects in each run yielded over 190 million TCR-beta sequences. Each CDR3 protein is one row after TCRdb ran MiXCR on the 5' RACE reads. The repertoire holds 70,000 to 95,000 distinct CDR3 sequences, with approximately 13% as singletons. The data originate from a study of neurological immune-mediated disorders. Points from the study as a whole: Private repertoires in all groups were suggested, as expanded clones shared no CDR3 amino acid sequences across subjects.

Time point here: longitudinal time-point 2. The unsorted libraries were generated from a total of 2 million PBMCs, which had been stored in RNAlater at -80 C. The sample comprised PBMCs. This clonotype originated in a female donor with HTLV-1-associated myelopathy (HAM/TSP).

The CDR3 bases are TGCGCCAGCATGGCCGGGGACTTCACAGATACGCAGTATTTT. Protein sequence: CASMAGDFTDTQYF. V usage is TRBV5-1 and J usage is TRBJ2-3; a possible D gene is TRBD2 (6 bases). CDR3 length equals 14 residues. The germline V and J ends were trimmed by 6 bases and 2 bases, with 13 bases remaining between them. Germline assignment: CDR1 SGHRS and CDR2 YFSETQ.